A selection of T cell receptor beta chains follows, all from one sample in a study of OX40 agonist ivuxolimab in advanced cancers. This table comes from immunoSEQ multiplex PCR, and its TCRdb copy is limited to in-frame clones, with some not included. The sample holds some 85,000 clones, about 89% seen once. The starting material was CD4+ or CD8+ T cells sorted from blood, obtained in a trial of the OX40 agonist ivuxolimab. The receptor set was obtained from an adult with an advanced solid tumor such as melanoma, head and neck, liver or kidney cancer. The CDR3 runs from the conserved cysteine through the conserved F or W. The D gene is left open where the match is weak. Part of the rows lack a size; the others show once, few, many or a class for expanded clones.

d_gene	abundance	v_gene	j_gene	CDR3aa	CDR3nt
-	-	TRBV6-5	TRBJ2-7	CASSYSDSSYEQYF	TGTGCCAGCAGTTACAGTGACAGCTCCTACGAGCAGTACTTC
-	-	TRBV28	TRBJ2-3	CASSSVLISYRRDTQYF	TGTGCCAGCAGTTCGGTCCTGATTAGTTACAGGCGAGATACGCAGTATTTT
TRBD1	-	TRBV7-9	TRBJ2-7	CASRLDRAGSYEQYF	TGTGCCAGCAGACTGGACAGGGCGGGTTCCTACGAGCAGTACTTC
-	-	TRBV28	TRBJ1-5	CASSDYFGSNQPQHF	TGTGCCAGCAGCGACTACTTTGGGAGCAATCAGCCCCAGCATTTT
TRBD2	-	TRBV4-2	TRBJ2-1	CASSQVSAGVSNEQFF	TGTGCCAGCAGCCAAGTAAGCGCGGGAGTGAGCAATGAGCAGTTCTTC
TRBD1	-	TRBV5-1	TRBJ2-4	CASSPGQAKNIQYF	TGCGCCAGCAGCCCGGGACAGGCCAAAAACATTCAGTACTTC
TRBD1	-	TRBV7-2	TRBJ2-7	CASSSTGGSPSYEQYF	TGTGCCAGCAGCTCTACAGGGGGCTCGCCTAGCTACGAGCAGTACTTC
TRBD1	-	TRBV18	TRBJ1-1	CASSRDRVVITEAFF	TGTGCCAGCTCCCGGGACAGGGTGGTTATCACTGAAGCTTTCTTT
TRBD2	-	TRBV7-2	TRBJ2-1	CASSLQAGGQEQFF	TGTGCCAGCAGCTTACAAGCGGGAGGACAGGAGCAGTTCTTC
TRBD2	-	TRBV5-1	TRBJ2-3	CASSLEGRAGAYHPPDTQYF	TGCGCCAGCAGCTTGGAGGGAAGGGCGGGAGCCTACCACCCCCCAGATACGCAGTATTTT
-	-	TRBV7-2	TRBJ2-5	CASSLVVGQETQYF	TGTGCCAGCAGCTTAGTTGTCGGACAAGAGACCCAGTACTTC
-	-	TRBV27	TRBJ2-3	CASSFGGISADTQYF	TGTGCCAGCAGTTTCGGCGGGATTTCGGCAGATACGCAGTATTTT
TRBD2	-	TRBV7-2	TRBJ2-7	CASSLVWGGRNDEQYF	TGTGCCAGCAGCTTAGTTTGGGGCGGGAGGAACGACGAGCAGTACTTC
-	-	TRBV27	TRBJ2-4	CASSAFSGVAKNIQYF	TGTGCCAGCAGTGCCTTTAGCGGAGTAGCCAAAAACATTCAGTACTTC
-	-	TRBV2	TRBJ1-2	CASSEAGGYGYTF	TGTGCCAGCAGTGAAGCGGGTGGGTATGGCTACACCTTC
TRBD1	-	TRBV18	TRBJ2-7	CASSPRGQLAGQYF	TGTGCCAGCTCACCCCGGGGACAGCTGGCCGGGCAGTACTTC
TRBD2	-	TRBV28	TRBJ2-2	CASSLPSGYTGELFF	TGTGCCAGCAGTTTACCTAGCGGTTACACCGGGGAGCTGTTTTTT
TRBD2	few	TRBV7-2	TRBJ2-1	CASSLTRTSVDEQFF	TGTGCCAGCAGCTTAACGCGGACTAGCGTGGATGAGCAGTTCTTC
TRBD1	-	TRBV28	TRBJ2-7	CASSRTGLYEQYF	TGTGCCAGCAGTCGGACAGGGCTCTACGAGCAGTACTTC
-	-	TRBV5-1	TRBJ2-7	CASSLGSNSYEQYF	TGCGCCAGCAGCTTGGGGTCCAACTCCTACGAGCAGTACTTC
TRBD2	-	TRBV13	TRBJ2-7	CASRRGGSSYEQYF	TGTGCCAGCAGGAGGGGCGGGAGCTCCTACGAGCAGTACTTC
-	-	TRBV7-2	TRBJ2-1	CASSIAAGREFF	TGTGCCAGCAGCATCGCCGCAGGGCGGGAGTTCTTC
-	-	TRBV2	TRBJ2-5	CASQNQNPRGTQYF	TGTGCCAGCCAGAACCAGAACCCCCGGGGGACCCAGTACTTC
TRBD1	few	TRBV27	TRBJ1-5	CASSSGDLTGGQPQHF	TGTGCCAGCAGTTCGGGGGACTTGACAGGGGGGCAGCCCCAGCATTTT
-	-	TRBV7-8	TRBJ2-1	CASSLAGGAGVISVF	TGTGCCAGCAGCTTAGCGGGGGGGGCCGGAGTGATCTCAGTCTTC
-	-	TRBV7-2	TRBJ2-1	CASSLEVGGWWFF	TGTGCCAGCAGCTTAGAGGTAGGTGGCTGGTGGTTCTTC
-	once	TRBV30	TRBJ2-3	CAWTRGWADTQYF	TGTGCCTGGACAAGGGGGTGGGCAGATACGCAGTATTTT
-	-	TRBV4-2	TRBJ1-1	CASSQEGGNEAFF	TGTGCCAGCAGCCAAGAAGGGGGGAACGAAGCTTTCTTT
-	-	TRBV6-6	TRBJ1-4	CASSYSGEKLFF	TGTGCCAGCAGTTACAGTGGGGAAAAACTGTTTTTT
-	-	TRBV28	TRBJ1-5	CASSPRGGNNQPQHF	TGTGCCAGCAGTCCCCGGGGGGGGAACAATCAGCCCCAGCATTTT
-	-	TRBV28	TRBJ2-7	CASSFGFWKRREGGEQYF	TGTGCCAGCAGTTTTGGTTTCTGGAAAAGAAGGGAAGGCGGCGAGCAGTACTTC
TRBD2	-	TRBV10-1	TRBJ2-3	CASSRDYRDTQYF	TGCGCCAGCAGCCGGGACTATAGAGATACGCAGTATTTT
TRBD1	-	TRBV7-8	TRBJ1-1	CASSLGGQGWNTEAFF	TGTGCCAGCAGCTTAGGGGGACAGGGGTGGAACACTGAAGCTTTCTTT
TRBD1	-	TRBV2	TRBJ1-5	CASKETGLLFNQPQHF	TGTGCCAGCAAGGAGACAGGGCTACTTTTCAATCAGCCCCAGCATTTT
TRBD1	-	TRBV4-1	TRBJ2-5	CASSRRGPETQYF	TGCGCCAGCAGCCGAAGGGGGCCGGAGACCCAGTACTTC
-	-	TRBV7-9	TRBJ2-7	CASSGAVGSEQYF	TGTGCCAGCAGCGGGGCGGTAGGGAGCGAGCAGTACTTC
TRBD1	-	TRBV11-3	TRBJ2-1	CASSLDLIAGDREFF	TGTGCCAGCAGCTTAGATCTAATCGCCGGGGACAGGGAGTTCTTC
TRBD1	-	TRBV10-3	TRBJ1-4	CAIGTGGEKLFF	TGTGCCATCGGGACAGGGGGCGAAAAACTGTTTTTT
-	-	TRBV29-1	TRBJ2-3	CSVVVREQRSDTQYF	TGCAGCGTTGTTGTACGGGAGCAGCGGTCAGATACGCAGTATTTT
-	-	TRBV28	TRBJ1-1	CASSLAGHLFGAFF	TGTGCCAGCAGTTTAGCGGGACACTTGTTTGGAGCTTTCTTT
TRBD1	-	TRBV5-1	TRBJ2-7	CASNGQGNSYEQYF	TGCGCCAGCAATGGACAGGGCAACTCCTACGAGCAGTACTTC
-	-	TRBV29-1	TRBJ1-4	CSVGTPQGNEKLFF	TGCAGCGTGGGGACCCCACAGGGTAATGAAAAACTGTTTTTT
-	-	TRBV5-8	TRBJ2-7	CASFLLLEQYF	TGTGCCAGCTTCCTTCTCCTCGAGCAGTACTTC
-	-	TRBV15	TRBJ2-5	CATSRVGNYWGETQYF	TGTGCCACCAGCAGAGTAGGAAACTATTGGGGAGAGACCCAGTACTTC
-	-	TRBV4-1	TRBJ2-2	CASNELTGELFF	TGCGCCAGCAACGAACTCACCGGGGAGCTGTTTTTT
TRBD2	-	TRBV7-3	TRBJ2-2	CASSLSWASGTGELFF	TGTGCCAGCAGCTTAAGTTGGGCTAGCGGCACCGGGGAGCTGTTTTTT
TRBD1	-	TRBV28	TRBJ1-1	CASAQGGNTEAFF	TGTGCCAGCGCACAGGGGGGGAACACTGAAGCTTTCTTT
TRBD1	-	TRBV10-3	TRBJ1-3	CAIRMGQSSGNTIYF	TGTGCCATCAGGATGGGACAGAGCTCTGGAAACACCATATATTTT
-	-	TRBV28	TRBJ1-4	CASSLGGQEEKLFF	TGTGCCAGCAGCTTGGGGGGGCAGGAAGAAAAACTGTTTTTT
TRBD1	-	TRBV27	TRBJ2-3	CASPGTGITDTQYF	TGTGCCAGTCCCGGGACAGGGATCACAGATACGCAGTATTTT
TRBD1	-	TRBV11-2	TRBJ2-4	CASSLAGTELSKNIQYF	TGTGCCAGCAGCTTAGCAGGGACAGAGTTATCCAAAAACATTCAGTACTTC
-	-	TRBV27	TRBJ1-5	CASRPGRVNQPQHF	TGTGCCAGCAGGCCGGGACGGGTTAATCAGCCCCAGCATTTT
TRBD1	-	TRBV10-3	TRBJ1-4	CAISRTGRSGEKLFF	TGTGCCATCAGTCGGACAGGCCGGTCGGGTGAAAAACTGTTTTTT
-	-	TRBV7-2	TRBJ1-2	CASSLAGYYGYTF	TGTGCCAGCAGCTTAGCAGGGTACTATGGCTACACCTTC
TRBD1	-	TRBV6-5	TRBJ1-5	CASRDRGDSNQPQHF	TGTGCCAGCAGGGACAGGGGGGATAGCAATCAGCCCCAGCATTTT
-	-	TRBV6-1	TRBJ2-7	CASSEGHTYEQYF	TGTGCCAGCAGTGAAGGGCACACCTACGAGCAGTACTTC